These 30 T cell receptor beta chains were sequenced from one sample in a study of shared clonotypes between healthy human individuals. TCRdb's copy holds only in-frame clones and misses some; the assay was immunoSEQ multiplex PCR. Seen here are roughly 480,000 clones, roughly 78% observed once, and the top ten hold roughly 12%. The sample taken for sequencing was PBMCs. Receptor source: a woman aged 40 to 50 in good health. Some clones in this sample may be carry-over from other donors' samples.

The rearrangement joins TRBV6-5 to TRBJ1-1, with D hard to call. The CDR3 extends over 15 amino acids. The V and J ends lost 0 bases and 3 bases respectively, with 11 bases between them. The germline CDR1 and CDR2 sequences are MNHEY and SVGAGI. The DNA for the CDR3 is TGTGCCAGCAGTTACTCGGGTTCTCTGGACACTGAAGCTTTCTTT. The encoded protein is CASSYSGSLDTEAFF.

CDR3 in amino acids: CSGRPADNTGELFF. CDR3 sequence (DNA): TGCAGCGGCCGACCGGCGGATAACACCGGGGAGCTGTTTTTT. The V gene is TRBV29-1, the J gene TRBJ2-2; no firm D call. Germline loops: CDR1 SQVTM, CDR2 ANQGSEA. The V gene lost 7 bases and the J gene lost 2 bases, with 14 bases spanning the gap. This CDR3 contains 14 residues.

DNA of the CDR3: TGTGCCAGCAGCTTACATCGCGCCGCAGATACGCAGTATTTT. Translating gives CASSLHRAADTQYF. The J gene is TRBJ2-3, the V gene TRBV11-3; D unclear. Germline lookup yields CDR1 SGHNT and CDR2 YENEEA. V lost 2 bases and J lost 4, with 10 bases in between. CDR3 length equals 14 residues. Full variable domain (missing parts from reference TRBV11-3 and TRBJ2-3): EAGVVQSPRYKIIEKKQPVAFWCNPISGHNTLYWYLQNLGQGPELLIRYENEEAVDDSQLPKDRFSAERLKGVDSTLKIQPAELGDSAVYLCASSLHRAADTQYFGPGTRLTVL.

The chain has TRBV7-2 and TRBJ2-3; D is uncertain. The germline CDR1 and CDR2 sequences are SGHTA and FQGNSA. Trimming took off 1 base at V and 0 bases at J, with 8 bases between the two ends. There are 15 residues in the CDR3. The CDR3 DNA sequence: TGTGCCAGCAGCTTAGTTAGGACCAGCACAGATACGCAGTATTTT. It is translated as CASSLVRTSTDTQYF.

A note on this clone: At one end the junction does not follow the germline gene, possibly because of a read error. The CDR3 here is CASRFDRGYDEQYF. CDR3 in DNA: TGCGCCAGCCGCTTCGACAGGGGATACGACGAGCAGTACTTC. V and J are TRBV5-1 and TRBJ2-7, with 8 nucleotides matching TRBD1. The length of the CDR3 is 14 residues. CDR1 and CDR2 (germline): SGHRS, YFSETQ. The variable domain in full, with the rest retrieved from reference TRBV5-1 and TRBJ2-7, is KAGVTQTPRYLIKTRGQQVTLSCSPISGHRSVSWYQQTPGQGLQFLFEYFSETQRNKGNFPGRFSGRQFSNSRSEMNVSTLELGDSALYLCASRFDRGYDEQYFGPGTRLTVT.

V is TRBV19 and J is TRBJ2-1; weak D call: TRBD1 (6 bases). Germline V gives CDR1 LNHDA, CDR2 SQIVND (reference sequence). This CDR3 is 15 amino acids long. Trimming cost V 5 bases and J 8 bases, with 19 bases left between them. CDR3 DNA: TGTGCCAGTAGTCTTACAACAGGGATTGGGGATGAGCAGTTCTTC. Translation gives CASSLTTGIGDEQFF.

This chain links TRBV5-1 with TRBJ2-3; TRBD2 agrees at 12 bases. V gave up 0 bases and J gave up 0 bases; unmatched junction bases: 5. The CDR3 totals 18 residues. Per germline, CDR1 SGHRS and CDR2 YFSETQ. The DNA for the CDR3 is TGCGCCAGCAGCTTGGTGACTAGCGGGAGTGGTAGCACAGATACGCAGTATTTT. Protein sequence: CASSLVTSGSGSTDTQYF.

The gene calls are TRBV11-3 and TRBJ1-1; a weak D match, TRBD1 (6 bases). This CDR3 region has 14 residues. Germline CDR1 and CDR2: SGHNT and YENEEA. V lost 2 bases and J lost 5, with 12 bases in between. The CDR3 spells CASSLNRVSTEAFF. CDR3 DNA: TGTGCCAGCAGCTTAAACAGGGTTAGTACTGAAGCTTTCTTT.

A note on this clone: The junction departs from germline at one end; a sequencing error may be responsible. V usage is TRBV7-7 and J usage is TRBJ2-2; TRBD1 agrees at 7 bases. This CDR3 is built from 14 residues. Per germline, CDR1 SSHAT and CDR2 FNYEAQ (reference sequence). The CDR3 loop reads CASSTTGATGELFF. The CDR3 region has the DNA TGTGCTAGCAGCACAACAGGGGCCACCGGGGAGCTGTTTTTT.

The chain combines TRBV5-1 with TRBJ1-2; 10 bases are shared with TRBD1. The trim removed 3 bases at V and 10 bases at J, leaving 6 bases unmatched. The germline V gene has CDR1 SGHRS and CDR2 YFSETQ. The CDR3 has 13 amino acids. The chain's CDR3 is CASSSGTGDVYTF. Written as DNA, the CDR3 is TGCGCCAGCAGCTCCGGGACAGGGGATGTCTACACCTTC. Full variable domain (missing parts from reference TRBV5-1 and TRBJ1-2): KAGVTQTPRYLIKTRGQQVTLSCSPISGHRSVSWYQQTPGQGLQFLFEYFSETQRNKGNFPGRFSGRQFSNSRSEMNVSTLELGDSALYLCASSSGTGDVYTFGSGTRLTVV.

This rearrangement joins TRBV5-4 to TRBJ2-2, with D maybe TRBD1 (5 bases). The CDR3 extends over 13 amino acids. V was trimmed by 3 bases and J by 7 bases, leaving 10 bases between them. CDR1 and CDR2 from the germline V gene are SGHNT and YYREEE (reference sequence). This CDR3 reads CASSWRRGGELFF. CDR3 nucleotide sequence: TGTGCCAGCAGCTGGCGAAGGGGCGGGGAGCTGTTTTTT.

The V and J genes are TRBV11-2 and TRBJ2-2; D is perhaps TRBD2 (6 bases). V lost 1 base and J lost 0, with 9 bases in between. The CDR3 sequence is 16 residues long. CDR1 SGHAT and CDR2 FQNNGV come from the germline V gene. The CDR3 region is CASSLGAGTNTGELFF. In nucleotides, the CDR3 is TGTGCCAGCAGCTTAGGAGCGGGTACGAACACCGGGGAGCTGTTTTTT.

The chain couples TRBV5-1 to TRBJ2-7; D is possibly TRBD2 (6 bases). V gave up 2 bases and J gave up 3 bases, with 9 bases separating them. The CDR3 runs 13 residues. CDR1 and CDR2 from the germline V gene are SGHRS and YFSETQ. The CDR3: CASSFTSHYEQYF. CDR3 DNA: TGCGCCAGCAGCTTCACTAGCCACTACGAGCAGTACTTC.

This clone was seen ten or more times. Other nucleotide sequences from this sample produce the same CDR3. V is TRBV29-1 and J is TRBJ2-2; TRBD2 matches 8 bases. The CDR3 totals 16 residues. From germline, CDR1 is SQVTM and CDR2 ANQGSEA. Trimming at V came to 4 bases and at J to 7 bases, leaving 14 bases not matched to a gene. This CDR3 reads CSVVGGPAGASGELFF. CDR3 nucleotide sequence: TGCAGCGTTGTAGGTGGTCCAGCGGGAGCTAGCGGGGAGCTGTTTTTT.

With regard to this clone: Within the sample, other DNA sequences also encode this same CDR3. The chain has TRBV7-8 and TRBJ1-1; D gene uncertain. The length of the CDR3 is 13 residues. Trimming shortened V by 5 bases and J by 1 base, and 8 bases separated the two germline ends. CDR1 and CDR2 (germline): SGHVS, FQNEAQ. The CDR3 here is CASSLGRNTEAFF. The DNA for the CDR3 is TGTGCCAGCAGCCTGGGGAGGAACACTGAAGCTTTCTTT.

The chain recombines TRBV7-3 with TRBJ2-3, with a weak D call TRBD2 (6 bases). The CDR3 is 13 residues long. Germline CDR1 reads SGHTA; CDR2 reads FQGTGA. V was shortened by 6 bases and J by 4 bases, with 11 bases between the two germline ends. CDR3 DNA sequence: TGTGCCAGCAGTCGGGAGTTGGCAGATACGCAGTATTTT. It encodes CASSRELADTQYF.

The chain has TRBV6-6 and TRBJ1-4; perhaps TRBD1 as D (6 bases). In germline, CDR1 is MNHNY, CDR2 SVGAGI (reference sequence). Trimming took off 0 bases at V and 5 bases at J, with 13 bases between the two ends. The length of the CDR3 is 16 residues. The CDR3 region is CASSYSTGGSNEKLFF. CDR3 DNA: TGTGCCAGCAGTTACTCGACCGGGGGCAGCAATGAAAAACTGTTTTTT.

This rearrangement joins TRBV7-9 to TRBJ2-2; 12 bases are a match to TRBD2. Germline V CDR1 and CDR2: SEHNR, FQNEAQ (reference sequence). CDR3 length equals 16 residues. V was clipped by 4 bases and J by 6 bases; unmatched bases: 6. For the CDR3, the DNA is TGTGCCAGCAGCTCGCTAGCGGGAGGGCCGTCCGGGGAGCTGTTTTTT. Protein sequence: CASSSLAGGPSGELFF. Full variable domain (missing parts from reference TRBV7-9 and TRBJ2-2): DTGVSQNPRHKITKRGQNVTFRCDPISEHNRLYWYRQTLGQGPEFLTYFQNEAQLEKSRLLSDRFSAERPKGSFSTLEIQRTEQGDSAMYLCASSSLAGGPSGELFFGEGSRLTVL.

V gene TRBV28 combines with J gene TRBJ2-1; D possibly corresponds to TRBD2 (6 bases). V lost 5 bases to trimming and J lost 1 base, with 9 bases between them. This CDR3 spans 14 amino acids. The germline gives CDR1 MDHEN, CDR2 SYDVKM. The CDR3 nucleotides are TGTGCCAGCAGTCCGGGACTTTCCTACAATGAGCAGTTCTTC. Its translation: CASSPGLSYNEQFF. Looking up the rest from reference TRBV28 and TRBJ2-1 gives the full variable domain: DVKVTQSSRYLVKRTGEKVFLECVQDMDHENMFWYRQDPGLGLRLIYFSYDVKMKEKGDIPEGYSVSREKKERFSLILESASTNQTSMYLCASSPGLSYNEQFFGPGTRLTVL.

The V call is TRBV10-2, the J call TRBJ2-3; no definite D call. CDR1 is WSHSY, CDR2 SAAADI, per germline. The length of the CDR3 is 15 residues. Trimming removed 0 bases from V and 6 bases from J, with 13 bases in between. This CDR3 is CASSESFAGPDTQYF. The CDR3 region has the DNA TGCGCCAGCAGTGAGTCTTTCGCCGGCCCGGATACGCAGTATTTT.

The chain employs TRBV10-3 and TRBJ1-4, with D tentatively TRBD1 (5 bases). V lost 0 bases, J lost 3 bases, and 8 bases lay in between. This CDR3 has 15 residues. Germline CDR1 ENHRY, CDR2 SYGVKD. The CDR3 loop reads CAISESGAANEKLFF. CDR3 sequence (DNA): TGTGCCATCAGTGAGTCAGGGGCCGCTAATGAAAAACTGTTTTTT.

J is TRBJ2-5 and V is TRBV7-7, with a possible D match to TRBD1 (6 bases). Germline CDR1 reads SSHAT; CDR2 reads FNYEAQ (reference sequence). CDR3 length: 13 amino acids. V lost 4 bases and J lost 7, with 13 bases in between. This chain's CDR3 is CASSSRDKGTQYF. DNA of the CDR3: TGTGCCAGCAGCTCTCGGGACAAGGGGACCCAGTACTTC.

The chain's CDR3 is CASSPGKGQPQHF. CDR3 DNA sequence: TGTGCCAGCAGCCCCGGAAAGGGTCAGCCCCAGCATTTT. V is TRBV11-2 and J is TRBJ1-5; unclear D gene. Trimming shortened V by 5 bases and J by 6 bases, and 11 bases separated the two germline ends. In germline, CDR1 is SGHAT, CDR2 FQNNGV. The CDR3 has 13 amino acids.

This chain uses TRBV7-9 with TRBJ2-5; TRBD1 aligns across 7 bases. The CDR3 covers 15 residues. The V gene's germline CDR1 is SEHNR and CDR2 FQNEAQ (reference sequence). J was trimmed by 3 bases and V by 4 bases; bases with no gene match: 8. Here the CDR3 reads CASSSGTVEEETQYF. CDR3 nucleotide sequence: TGTGCCAGCAGCTCCGGGACAGTCGAAGAAGAGACCCAGTACTTC.

CDR3 in DNA: TGTGCCAGCACCCCTCGGGGAGGGCGAGATACGCAGTATTTT. Its protein product is CASTPRGGRDTQYF. This sequence joins TRBV27 and TRBJ2-3; TRBD2 agrees at 7 bases. V was pared by 7 bases and J by 5 bases, with 9 bases of the junction left unmatched. This CDR3 contains 14 residues. Per the germline V gene, CDR1 is MNHEY and CDR2 is SMNVEV (reference sequence).

The rearrangement links TRBV9 to TRBJ2-3; D ambiguous. Germline V CDR1 and CDR2: SGDLS, YYNGEE. Deletions cut 0 bases from V and 6 bases from J, with 11 bases between. This CDR3 spans 14 amino acids. CDR3 nucleotides: TGTGCCAGCAGCGTAGCGATAGAAGGGGATACGCAGTATTTT. This sequence encodes CASSVAIEGDTQYF.

V is TRBV30 and J is TRBJ1-4; D may be TRBD1 (6 bases). CDR3 size: 14 residues. The germline gives CDR1 GTSNPN, CDR2 SVGIG (reference sequence). V was trimmed by 3 bases and J by 7 bases, leaving 15 bases between them. CDR3 amino acids: CAWRTGTRSEKLFF. The CDR3 nucleotides are TGTGCCTGGAGAACCGGGACAAGGAGTGAAAAACTGTTTTTT.

This clone was detected only a few times. The chain joins TRBV28 to TRBJ2-3, with TRBD1 matching over 9 bases. J lost 3 bases, V lost 5 bases, and 15 bases had no gene match. From germline, CDR1 is MDHEN and CDR2 SYDVKM. The CDR3 length is 18 residues. CDR3 region: CASSNPGQGGVFTDTQYF. The CDR3 DNA follows: TGTGCCAGCAGTAACCCGGGACAGGGTGGGGTGTTTACAGATACGCAGTATTTT. Full variable domain (missing parts from reference TRBV28 and TRBJ2-3): DVKVTQSSRYLVKRTGEKVFLECVQDMDHENMFWYRQDPGLGLRLIYFSYDVKMKEKGDIPEGYSVSREKKERFSLILESASTNQTSMYLCASSNPGQGGVFTDTQYFGPGTRLTVL.

The chain uses TRBV6-5 and TRBJ2-5; D is perhaps TRBD1 or TRBD2 (5 bases each). Germline CDR1 MNHEY, CDR2 SVGAGI. The CDR3 consists of 14 residues. V was trimmed by 6 bases and J by 9 bases, leaving 20 bases between them. In nucleotides, the CDR3 is TGTGCCAGCAGCCCCGTGGGGGATCTGGTGGCCCAGTACTTC. This sequence encodes CASSPVGDLVAQYF.

Of note for this clone: A much larger clone differs by one base, so this may be a read error. The sample carries other DNA sequences with the same CDR3. The chain has TRBV28 and TRBJ1-4, with no clear D. The CDR3 sequence is 11 residues long. The V and J ends lost 5 bases and 5 bases respectively, with 3 bases between them. Germline assignment: CDR1 MDHEN and CDR2 SYDVKM. In DNA form, the CDR3 reads TGTGCCAGCAGTCTAAATGAAAAACTGTTTTTT. Protein: CASSLNEKLFF. The complete variable domain, with remaining parts taken from reference TRBV28 and TRBJ1-4, reads DVKVTQSSRYLVKRTGEKVFLECVQDMDHENMFWYRQDPGLGLRLIYFSYDVKMKEKGDIPEGYSVSREKKERFSLILESASTNQTSMYLCASSLNEKLFFGSGTQLSVL.